The 9 T cell receptor beta chains in this list originate from one sample, sequenced in a study of control samples from healthy donors and cancer patients (dated by TCRdb to between 2020 and 2021). Receptors were amplified or captured by the immunoSEQ multiplex PCR assay. The table was pulled from immuneACCESS by TCRdb, which kept in-frame rearrangements only. Such tables lose some clones; where checked, under half of the loss comes from unresolved V genes, and the rest has no known cause. This sample comprises about 180,000 clones, around nine tenths of them detected only once. The top ten clonotypes cover roughly 1.3% of the sample. Material: blood. These receptor sequences come from a man aged 25-45 years in good health.

CDR3 in DNA: TGTGCCAGCAGCTCAAATTATCAGACATATCGGGAGCAGTACTTC. It translates to CASSSNYQTYREQYF. The chain is built from TRBV7-9 and TRBJ2-7; D unclear. Deletions cut 4 bases from V and 7 bases from J, with 20 bases between. This CDR3 is built from 15 residues. Germline V gene data show CDR1 as SEHNR and CDR2 as FQNEAQ (reference sequence).

CDR3 region: CASSPGGSTDTQYF. CDR3 coding DNA: TGCGCCAGCAGTCCGGGGGGGAGCACAGATACGCAGTATTTT. The J gene is TRBJ2-3, the V gene TRBV5-1, with 8 bases matching TRBD2. V lost 5 bases to trimming and J lost 0 bases; unmatched junction nucleotides: 2. The CDR3 totals 14 residues. CDR1 is SGHRS and CDR2 is YFSETQ in the germline V gene.

The V gene is TRBV7-9, the J gene TRBJ1-2, with TRBD1 as a possible D gene (5 bases). Trimming shortened V by 0 bases and J by 4 bases, and 6 bases separated the two germline ends. This CDR3 contains 13 residues. From germline, CDR1 is SEHNR and CDR2 FQNEAQ (reference sequence). CDR3 protein: CASSLAGGYGYTF. CDR3 coding DNA: TGTGCCAGCAGCTTAGCGGGGGGCTATGGCTACACCTTC.

This chain uses TRBV4-1 with TRBJ2-1, with D possibly TRBD1 on 5 matching bases. This CDR3 region has 16 residues. The germline V gene has CDR1 MGHRA and CDR2 YSYEKL. Trimming pared 2 bases from V and 1 base from J, leaving 12 bases between. In DNA, the CDR3 is TGCGCCAGCAGCCAAACTCAGGGCTTGTCCTACAATGAGCAGTTCTTC. It specifies CASSQTQGLSYNEQFF.

This chain connects TRBV11-2 to TRBJ2-7, with TRBD2 identical over 10 bases. V lost 6 bases to trimming and J lost 5 bases; unmatched junction nucleotides: 19. CDR1 and CDR2 (germline): SGHAT, FQNNGV. The CDR3 sequence is 18 residues long. CDR3 sequence: CASRGVAGGGSGPDEQYF. The DNA for the CDR3 is TGTGCCAGCAGGGGGGTAGCGGGAGGAGGTTCGGGTCCGGACGAGCAGTACTTC.

V and J are TRBV12-3 or TRBV12-4 and TRBJ1-2, with D possibly matching TRBD1 (5 bases). CDR3 length equals 13 residues. Trimming left V 1 base short and J 4 bases short, with 7 bases between. DNA for the CDR3: TGTGCCAGCAGTTTAGGAGGGGCCTATGGCTACACCTTC. The encoded protein is CASSLGGAYGYTF.

This rearrangement joins TRBV6-5 to TRBJ1-1; 9 positions match TRBD1. J lost 9 bases, V lost 6 bases, and 2 bases had no gene match. Germline V gene sequence: CDR1 MNHEY, CDR2 SVGAGI. The CDR3 loop spans 11 amino acids. In nucleotides, the CDR3 is TGTGCCAGCAGGGACAGGGGTAAAGCTTTCTTT. As protein: CASRDRGKAFF.

The chain uses TRBV19 and TRBJ2-3; tentatively, D is TRBD2 (6 bases). Germline V lookup: CDR1 LNHDA, CDR2 SQIVND (reference sequence). The V end was cut by 5 bases, the J end by 5 bases, with 38 bases between. This CDR3 has 22 amino acids. The CDR3 DNA reads as TGTGCCAGTAGTTGTGTATCGGGCCGGGACTCGCCGCTCTGTGGAGTGGGAGATACGCAGTATTTT. Residues: CASSCVSGRDSPLCGVGDTQYF.

The chain combines TRBV5-6 with TRBJ2-7; 12 nucleotides match TRBD1. This CDR3 comprises 16 residues. Germline values: CDR1 SGHDT, CDR2 YYEEEE. V gave up 1 base and J gave up 2 bases; unmatched junction bases: 4. The CDR3 DNA sequence: TGTGCCAGCAGCTTGATGGGACAGGGGGCCCCCTACGAGCAGTACTTC. This codes for CASSLMGQGAPYEQYF.